This TCR beta chain was found in a study of CD8+ T cells in alopecia areata (dated by TCRdb to the late 2010s). The study in broad terms: The treated patients took part in an open-label pilot trial in which moderate-to-severe alopecia areata was treated with oral tofacitinib at 5 to 10 mg twice daily. Patients received tofacitinib for 6 to 18 months and were then followed off drug for 6 months to check for delayed response and recurrence. In both human patients and the C3H/HeJ mouse model, the study applied high-throughput TCRbeta sequencing to look at T cell clonal expansion in alopecia areata. In humans, TCRbeta sequencing was performed on scalp tissue and on sorted CD4+ and CD8+ peripheral blood T cells from healthy controls and from patients with patchy or totalis/universalis alopecia areata. Biopsies were taken from tofacitinib-treated patients at baseline and at 4 and 24 weeks of treatment, and a later scalp biopsy was taken in several of the tofacitinib-treated patients. Clonality in the scalp was compared among normal scalp (n=4), patchy alopecia areata scalp (n=8), and alopecia totalis/universalis scalp (n=8). RNA was obtained with the PAXgene miRNA kit for fixed scalp, the miRNeasy kit for PBMCs, and the RNeasy kit for mouse skin. TCRbeta CDR3 regions were amplified by immunoSEQ multiplex PCR with 35 Vbeta forward and 13 Jbeta reverse primers. The study at large found these results: Higher clonality and more expanded CD8+ clones were observed in lesional scalp than in normal scalp, particularly in alopecia totalis/universalis, a finding suggestive of antigenic drive. Shared TCR sequences between patients were less evident than in mice, which may be partly attributable to HLA diversity in the patient population. Unlike mouse skin, where gammadelta T cells dominate, normal human skin contains resident alphabeta T cells that get sequenced too, which complicates analysis of the scalp TCR repertoire.

Worth noting for this clone: It lacks a known antigen. Base quality data are lacking; no much larger clone is found one base away.

This specimen's time point label, interpreted: baseline before oral tofacitinib. From alopecia areata patients, peripheral blood was collected along with lesional scalp punch biopsies. PBMCs were isolated by density centrifugation and stained for CD3, CD4 and CD8, and CD4+ and CD8+ T cells were sorted on a FACSAria. The method was the immunoSEQ multiplex PCR assay. RNA was extracted from all samples and reverse transcribed into cDNA, which served as template for TCR sequencing. First-strand cDNA was synthesized using SuperScript III with a 2:1 mix of oligo-dT and random hexamers. A synthetic immune receptor repertoire was used to measure amplification bias, and any remaining bias was corrected computationally. The authors processed their data as follows. After raw reads were preprocessed to remove errors, the CDR3 was defined following IMGT conventions as running from the conserved cysteine to phenylalanine. Clonality was computed as 1 minus the Shannon entropy, with the entropy normalized by log2 of the number of productive unique TCRs. CD4 or CD8 identity of scalp clones was inferred by cross-referencing scalp TCRbeta sequences with sorted blood CD4 and CD8 repertoires. TCRdb retrieved this table from immuneACCESS and kept in-frame rearrangements only. Not all clones are present; in checked studies, unresolved V genes account for under half, and no reason is known for the remainder. For V, J and clone size, that table is used; D and trimming come from the DNA. For this sample there are 200,000 to 250,000 clones; less than 80% appear just once. Of the sample, around 1.2% falls within the top ten clones.

The receptor's source is a human donor with alopecia areata. The sample in question was CD4+ T cells sorted from blood, obtained at week 0.

DNA sequence: TGTGCCATCAGTGGTCAGGGAGATGAAAAACTGTTTTTT. This encodes CAISGQGDEKLFF. The chain is made from TRBV10-3 and TRBJ1-4; a tentative D call is TRBD1 (5 bases match). Taken from cysteine to phenylalanine, the CDR3 has 13 residues. Only the CDR3 DNA stays, 39 bases, in frame from base 1. Relative to germline, V is 4 bases shorter and J is 6 bases shorter, with 9 bases between their ends. The CDR1 and CDR2 encoded by the germline V gene are ENHRY and SYGVKD.